Given below is one T cell receptor beta chain in context. These data come from a study of Ad26.COV2.S vaccination and SARS-CoV-2 variants. The germline gives CDR1 KGHSH, CDR2 LQKENI. V was shortened by 6 bases and J by 1 base, with 6 bases between the two germline ends. The CDR3 runs 12 residues. TCRdb's copy holds only in-frame clones and misses some; the assay was immunoSEQ multiplex PCR. This table holds over 110,000 clones, roughly 85% found once. The source material was peripheral blood, sampled after recovery from COVID-19. The rearrangement links TRBV18 to TRBJ1-1, with D possibly being TRBD1 (5 bases). This receptor was identified in a human donor who had recovered from COVID-19. The CDR3 DNA reads as TGTGCCAGCTCCGGGGGGAACACTGAAGCTTTCTTT. The encoded protein is CASSGGNTEAFF.